The following is a TCR beta chain sequence with its context. Per the authors' pipeline: The authors estimated nucleated cell counts from reference gene primer amplification. Assay: immunoSEQ multiplex PCR; the TCRdb copy retains only in-frame clones and omits some. V and J calls and clone size are given by that table; D and trimming were obtained from the DNA. The sample yields about 170,000 clones, approximately 85% seen once. Trimming shortened V by 0 bases and J by 11 bases, and 16 bases separated the two germline ends. Germline loops: CDR1 LNHNV, CDR2 YYDKDF (reference sequence). The CDR3 runs to 14 residues. The sample originates from a study of blood T cell repertoires in COVID-19.

The source is a man older than 75 with COVID-19, enrolled during active disease. J is TRBJ1-1 and V is TRBV15; D is perhaps TRBD1 (5 bases). Sequenced: peripheral blood. CDR3 loop: CATSRDVGRGNAFF. In DNA, the CDR3 is TGTGCCACCAGCAGAGACGTAGGGCGGGGGAATGCTTTCTTT.